These 25 T cell receptor beta chains came from one sample sequenced in a study of blood T cells in healthy people across ages. Together with a sample-barcoded 5' primer, a J-beta primer mix was included in a second PCR lasting roughly 6 to 12 cycles. One entry per CDR3 protein, called by TCRdb with MiXCR from the 5' RACE reads. The table has around 900,000 distinct CDR3 sequences, 29% seen once; the top ten hold 17%. Sequencing was done on a sample of blood. Source of these receptors: a woman older than 75 in good health.

The table lists this clonotype with a few counts. The CDR3: CITNGVTNEKLFF. The CDR3 nucleotides read TGCATTACCAATGGGGTTACTAATGAAAAACTGTTTTTT. The V gene is TRBV29-1, the J gene TRBJ1-4, with D unresolved. CDR3 length: 13 amino acids. Germline V gene data show CDR1 as SQVTM and CDR2 as ANQGSEA.

The V gene is TRBV11-2, the J gene TRBJ2-1; perhaps D is TRBD1 or TRBD2 (5 bases each). Deletions cut 8 bases from V and 6 bases from J, with 11 bases between. This CDR3 spans 12 amino acids. Germline CDR1 SGHAT, CDR2 FQNNGV. In DNA, the CDR3 is TGTGCCAGCCTGACCGGGACCAATGAGCAGTTCTTC. Translated, it gives CASLTGTNEQFF.

In the case of this clonotype: Just one base apart from a much larger clone, this may be a read error. The rearrangement links TRBV20-1 to TRBJ2-1; TRBD1 matches at 7 bases. Germline V gene data show CDR1 as DFQATT and CDR2 as SNEGSKA (reference sequence). The CDR3 extends over 16 amino acids. CDR3 sequence: CSTRDSQQGIYNEQFF. CDR3 in DNA: TGCAGTACTAGAGATAGCCAACAGGGGATCTACAATGAGCAGTTCTTC.

This clonotype was observed at least ten times. This chain joins TRBV7-8 and TRBJ2-1, with D perhaps TRBD1 (7 bases). Trimming took 5 bases from V and 8 from J, leaving 10 bases between them. The CDR3 runs to 12 residues. Germline V gene sequence: CDR1 SGHVS, CDR2 FQNEAQ. The CDR3 is CASSTRGDEQFF. CDR3 sequence (DNA): TGTGCCAGCAGCACCAGGGGGGATGAGCAGTTCTTC.

Many counts were recorded for this clonotype. A much larger clone lies a single base off, so this may be a read error. V gene TRBV6-2 or TRBV6-3 combines with J gene TRBJ1-6; D unclear. The CDR3 sequence is 12 residues long. CDR1 MNHEY and CDR2 SVGEGT come from the germline V gene. Trimming took 4 bases from V and 6 from J, leaving 4 bases between them. In nucleotides, the CDR3 is TGTGCCAGCAGTTCGCTTAATTCACCCCTCCACTTT. Its translation: CASSSLNSPLHF.

This clonotype appeared many times. The chain employs TRBV5-1 and TRBJ2-5; no definite D call. The V end lost 4 bases, the J end lost 1 base, and 14 bases lay between the germline ends. Germline assignment: CDR1 SGHRS and CDR2 YFSETQ. The CDR3 has 15 amino acids. CDR3 bases: TGCGCCAGCAGCAAAGACTCTCTCGGCCAAGAGACCCAGTACTTC. Protein sequence: CASSKDSLGQETQYF.

There are many counts of this clonotype. This sequence joins TRBV9 and TRBJ1-2; D is possibly TRBD1 (6 bases). The ends were cut back, 6 bases at V and 2 bases at J, with 11 bases in the middle. CDR1 and CDR2 from the germline V gene are SGDLS and YYNGEE. This CDR3 has 13 amino acids. In DNA, the CDR3 is TGTGCCAGCAACCCCGGGACAAACTATGGCTACACCTTC. Its protein is CASNPGTNYGYTF.

This clonotype has a count of ten or more. The chain recombines TRBV12-3 or TRBV12-4 with TRBJ1-1; D remains unclear. Between the trimmed V and J ends, which lost 6 bases and 0 bases, there was a span of 11 bases. CDR3 length: 14 residues. DNA for the CDR3: TGTGCCAGCAGCCTCGAACAGCTGAACACTGAAGCTTTCTTT. This sequence encodes CASSLEQLNTEAFF.

V usage is TRBV6-1 and J usage is TRBJ2-3; 7 bases align to TRBD2. Germline CDR1 reads MNHNS; CDR2 reads SASEGT. V dropped 10 bases and J dropped 9; count of bases not matched to a gene: 10. This CDR3 has 12 residues. CDR3 residues: CATSGTGETQYF. DNA of the CDR3: TGTGCCACCAGCGGGACTGGGGAGACGCAGTATTTT.

The chain uses TRBV18 and TRBJ1-4; maybe TRBD1 (6 bases). Trimming stripped 2 bases from V and 8 bases from J, with 15 bases between. This CDR3 is built from 15 residues. Germline V gene data show CDR1 as KGHSH and CDR2 as LQKENI. The CDR3 DNA reads as TGTGCCAGCTCACCATCGACGTACAGGGACGAAAAACTGTTTTTT. The encoded protein is CASSPSTYRDEKLFF.

The V call is TRBV18, the J call TRBJ2-3; TRBD1 matches 7 bases. The CDR3 covers 14 residues. Germline assignment: CDR1 KGHSH and CDR2 LQKENI. Germline trimming cut 6 bases from V and 4 bases from J; bases unmatched to any gene: 7. The CDR3, as DNA: TGTGCCAGCTCCAAGGGACAGTCTCCAGATACGCAGTATTTT. It yields the protein CASSKGQSPDTQYF.

In this sample, this clonotype turned up many times. V usage is TRBV10-3 and J usage is TRBJ2-7, with 8 bases fitting TRBD2. V gave up 8 bases and J gave up 2 bases; unmatched junction bases: 2. The CDR3 totals 12 residues. Germline values: CDR1 ENHRY, CDR2 SYGVKD. CDR3 bases: TGTGCCATCGGGACTAGTGCCTACGAGCAGTACTTC. It encodes CAIGTSAYEQYF.

This clonotype was observed at least ten times. The chain carries TRBV7-2 and TRBJ1-5; possible D gene TRBD1, 6 bases. CDR1 is SGHTA and CDR2 is FQGNSA in the germline V gene. Trimming took off 1 base at V and 5 bases at J, with 12 bases between the two ends. The CDR3 is 15 amino acids. Here the CDR3 reads CASSLVGTQDQPQHF. The DNA of the CDR3 is TGTGCCAGCAGCTTAGTGGGGACACAGGATCAGCCCCAGCATTTT.

This clonotype was counted only a few times. This CDR3 reads CASSQEISTDTQYF. CDR3 sequence (DNA): TGTGCCAGCAGCCAAGAAATTAGCACAGATACGCAGTATTTT. V is TRBV4-2 and J is TRBJ2-3; D unclear. The CDR3 sequence is 14 residues long. Trimming pared 0 bases from V and 0 bases from J, leaving 4 bases between. CDR1 LGHNA and CDR2 YNFKEQ come from the germline V gene.

This clonotype was counted many times. The chain employs TRBV2 and TRBJ2-5; D call uncertain. The CDR3 extends over 11 amino acids. Germline CDR1 and CDR2: SNHLY and FYNNEI. The V and J ends lost 7 bases and 5 bases respectively, with 8 bases between them. CDR3 DNA: TGTGCCAGCATCTCTGGGGAGACCCAGTACTTC. The encoded protein is CASISGETQYF.

The chain combines TRBV7-2 with TRBJ1-5; D is ambiguous. In germline, CDR1 is SGHTA, CDR2 FQGNSA. Trimming pared 0 bases from V and 2 bases from J, leaving 8 bases between. This CDR3 is 15 amino acids long. This CDR3 is CASSLAAVGNQPQHF. The CDR3 DNA is TGTGCCAGCAGCTTAGCGGCCGTTGGCAATCAGCCCCAGCATTTT.

This clonotype was seen only a few times. The chain is built from TRBV11-3 and TRBJ2-1; tentatively, D is TRBD1 (6 bases). V lost 1 base and J lost 5, with 21 bases in between. Germline loops: CDR1 SGHNT, CDR2 YENEEA. The CDR3 totals 18 residues. The CDR3 region has the DNA TGTGCCAGCAGCTTAGTGGCACAGGGAGTGAGACCGAACAATGAGCAGTTCTTC. Amino acid sequence: CASSLVAQGVRPNNEQFF.

CDR3 loop: CASSQSTTGENYGYTF. The CDR3, as DNA: TGCGCCAGCAGCCAAAGTACCACGGGGGAGAACTATGGCTACACCTTC. This chain joins TRBV4-1 and TRBJ1-2; the D gene is possibly TRBD1 (5 bases). This CDR3 contains 16 residues. V lost 2 bases, J lost 2 bases, and 15 bases lay in between. CDR1 is MGHRA, CDR2 YSYEKL, per germline.

The rearrangement joins TRBV29-1 to TRBJ2-4, with 12 positions matching TRBD2. The end of the DNA fits TRBJ2-7 better, so the J call may be wrong. Germline lookup yields CDR1 SQVTM and CDR2 ANQGSEA. The CDR3 runs 15 residues. The CDR3 bases are TGCAGCGTTGAATCCCTAGCGGGAGGGTTCTACGAGCAGTACTTC. Translation gives CSVESLAGGFYEQYF.

This clonotype appeared a few times. The chain couples TRBV7-2 to TRBJ2-2, with 9 positions matching TRBD1. V trimming: 5 bases; J trimming: 3 bases; junction bases outside the gene matches: 4. The CDR3 loop spans 15 amino acids. The germline V gene has CDR1 SGHTA and CDR2 FQGNSA. This chain's CDR3 is CASSPWTGDTGELFF. The DNA for the CDR3 is TGTGCCAGCAGCCCATGGACAGGGGACACCGGGGAGCTGTTTTTT.

This clonotype was observed at least ten times. This chain uses TRBV5-1 with TRBJ1-4; D uncertain. The CDR3 runs 16 residues. V lost 4 bases to trimming and J lost 4 bases, with 17 bases between them. The V gene's germline CDR1 is SGHRS and CDR2 YFSETQ. This CDR3 is CASSPGNTAVNEKLFF. The CDR3 bases are TGCGCCAGCAGCCCGGGCAATACCGCCGTTAATGAAAAACTGTTTTTT.

This clonotype was observed many times. The genes are TRBV6-1 and TRBJ2-7; 9 nucleotides align to TRBD1. J was trimmed by 2 bases and V by 4 bases; bases with no gene match: 3. The CDR3 consists of 14 residues. Germline CDR1 is MNHNS and CDR2 is SASEGT. The CDR3 DNA follows: TGTGCCAGCAGTGGGGACAGGGCCCCCTACGAGCAGTACTTC. Translated: CASSGDRAPYEQYF.

There are many counts of this clonotype. One junction end disagrees with the germline gene, perhaps due to a read error. This chain connects TRBV7-9 to TRBJ2-3; 9 bases are a match to TRBD2. CDR3 length equals 13 residues. Germline CDR1 is SEHNR and CDR2 is FQNEAQ (reference sequence). In nucleotides, the CDR3 is TGTGCCAGCAGCCTAGCGGGGATAGATACGCAGTATTTT. This sequence encodes CASSLAGIDTQYF.

V gene TRBV7-2 combines with J gene TRBJ2-1; D perhaps matches TRBD1 (6 bases). The CDR3 has 14 amino acids. The germline V and J ends were trimmed by 0 bases and 6 bases, with 9 bases remaining between them. In germline, CDR1 is SGHTA, CDR2 FQGNSA. CDR3 in amino acids: CASSLARDINEQFF. CDR3 DNA sequence: TGTGCCAGCAGCTTAGCCCGGGACATCAATGAGCAGTTCTTC.

This clonotype occurred a few times. The chain links TRBV3-1 to TRBJ1-6; 7 nucleotides line up with TRBD1. The germline V gene has CDR1 LGHDT and CDR2 YNNKEL (reference sequence). After removal of 3 bases from V and 2 bases from J, the junction contained 4 bases not matched to a gene. The CDR3 has 16 residues. CDR3 amino acids: CASSQEDRPYNSPLHF. CDR3 bases: TGTGCCAGCAGCCAGGAGGACAGGCCCTATAATTCACCCCTCCACTTT. Filled out from reference TRBV3-1 and TRBJ1-6, the complete variable domain reads DTAVSQTPKYLVTQMGNDKSIKCEQNLGHDTMYWYKQDSKKFLKIMFSYNNKELIINETVPNRFSPKSPDKAHLNLHINSLELGDSAVYFCASSQEDRPYNSPLHFGNGTRLTVT.